These 19 T cell receptor beta chains share one sample of origin, sequenced in a study of spatial heterogeneity in lung cancer (dated by TCRdb to 2018 to 2020). Paper-wide results and their limitations: The tumor nonsynonymous mutation count correlated with the number of expanded intratumoral alpha and beta TCRs.

Read against the paper, the sample's time point label means: sample taken at primary tumor resection. Library prep was done by 5' RACE. TCRdb names NextSeq 500 as the instrument used. The public reads were quality trimmed at Q25 with fastp and then assembled into clones with MiXCR by TCRdb, keeping productive beta chains. Rows are unified per CDR3 protein, each entry keeping the most common DNA and genes. The sample profile shows roughly 3,800 distinct CDR3 sequences; about 5.2% of them were found once. The ten largest clones represent roughly 30% of the sample. The antigens these receptors bind are not known. This specimen consisted of lung tumor tissue, obtained at surgery. All receptors come from a female donor with early-stage non-small cell lung cancer.

Points on this clonotype: A much more abundant neighbour one base away suggests this may be a read error. In DNA, the CDR3 is TGTGCCAGCTCAACCGGGGCCGATTTGGCCCAGTACTTC. Amino acid sequence: CASSTGADLAQYF. J is TRBJ2-5 and V is TRBV5-4; D might be TRBD1 or TRBD2, each matching 5 bases. This CDR3 spans 13 amino acids. Trimming removed 7 bases at V and 9 bases at J, with 19 bases between. CDR1 is SGHNT and CDR2 is YYREEE in the germline V gene (reference sequence). Full variable domain (outside the CDR3, taken from reference TRBV5-4 and TRBJ2-5): ETGVTQSPTHLIKTRGQQVTLRCSSQSGHNTVSWYQQALGQGPQFIFQYYREEENGRGNFPPRFSGLQFPNYSSELNVNALELDDSALYLCASSTGADLAQYFGPGTRLLVL.

Sample share makes this clonotype medium-sized. For the CDR3, the DNA is TGTGCCAGCAGTTTATCGCGAGGAAGGGGGGATGGCTACACCTTC. Translated: CASSLSRGRGDGYTF. The chain is built from TRBV27 and TRBJ1-2; a possible D gene is TRBD1 (6 bases). Germline lookup yields CDR1 MNHEY and CDR2 SMNVEV (reference sequence). The CDR3 length is 15 residues. V lost 0 bases and J lost 6, with 14 bases in between.

This clonotype is deemed large. The chain uses TRBV11-2 and TRBJ2-1; D not certain. The CDR3 has 16 residues. V was clipped by 1 base and J by 3 bases, with 13 bases between them. Looked up from germline, CDR1 is SGHAT and CDR2 is FQNNGV. CDR3: CASSLAGGDVYNEQFF. The DNA of the CDR3 is TGTGCCAGCAGCTTAGCGGGTGGTGATGTCTACAATGAGCAGTTCTTC.

Within the sample, this clonotype is medium-sized. The chain uses TRBV20-1 and TRBJ2-7; TRBD2 aligns across 7 bases. After removal of 5 bases from V and 2 bases from J, the junction contained 3 bases not matched to a gene. This CDR3 is 12 amino acids long. Germline CDR1 reads DFQATT; CDR2 reads SNEGSKA (reference sequence). The CDR3 sequence is CSAERGPYEQYF. The CDR3 DNA follows: TGCAGTGCTGAGCGGGGCCCCTACGAGCAGTACTTC.

This clonotype is judged medium-sized. This sequence joins TRBV20-1 and TRBJ1-4, with 7 bases that match TRBD1. The CDR3 runs 15 residues. J gave up 5 bases and V 2 bases, and 8 bases lay outside the gene matches. The germline V gene has CDR1 DFQATT and CDR2 SNEGSKA (reference sequence). The CDR3: CSARHPGGPNEKLFF. The CDR3 DNA follows: TGCAGTGCTAGACACCCAGGGGGTCCAAATGAAAAACTGTTTTTT.

The rearrangement uses TRBV29-1 and TRBJ2-3; 8 nucleotides align to TRBD1. CDR1 and CDR2 from the germline V gene are SQVTM and ANQGSEA. CDR3 size: 13 residues. Unmatched junction bases numbered 7, after V lost 7 bases and J lost 4 bases. The CDR3 loop is CSERTGFADTQYF. The CDR3 bases are TGCAGCGAACGGACAGGGTTTGCAGATACGCAGTATTTT.

The chain has TRBV6-5 and TRBJ2-5, with D perhaps TRBD1 or TRBD2 (6 bases each). The CDR3 consists of 15 residues. V gave up 2 bases and J gave up 4 bases, with 14 bases separating them. Germline V gene sequence: CDR1 MNHEY, CDR2 SVGAGI. The CDR3, as DNA: TGTGCCAGCAGTTACGTTTTCGGGGGCAGAGAGACCCAGTACTTC. This sequence encodes CASSYVFGGRETQYF.

In its sample, this clonotype ranks as medium-sized. This sequence joins TRBV6-1 and TRBJ2-7, with D hard to call. The germline V and J ends were trimmed by 7 bases and 0 bases, with 22 bases remaining between them. CDR3 length: 17 amino acids. Germline V gene data show CDR1 as MNHNS and CDR2 as SASEGT. CDR3 protein: CASTGVGPGGSSYEQYF. The CDR3 DNA sequence: TGTGCCAGCACAGGCGTCGGGCCTGGCGGAAGCTCCTACGAGCAGTACTTC.

V and J are TRBV10-3 and TRBJ2-3; 7 bases agree with TRBD1. The V segment lost 6 bases and the J segment 6 bases; nucleotides outside the gene matches: 6. Germline V gene data show CDR1 as ENHRY and CDR2 as SYGVKD. CDR3 length equals 13 residues. In DNA form, the CDR3 reads TGTGCCATCAGGGGTACAGGGGACGATACGCAGTATTTT. Protein product: CAIRGTGDDTQYF.

This clonotype is medium-sized (0.01 to 0.1%). CDR3 nucleotides: TGTGCCAGCAGACCGACTAGCGGGAGGGCAAGCTCCTACAATGAGCAGTTCTTC. It codes for CASRPTSGRASSYNEQFF. This chain joins TRBV28 and TRBJ2-1, with TRBD2 matching 14 bases. V gave up 6 bases and J gave up 0 bases; unmatched junction bases: 7. The CDR3 consists of 18 residues. Germline assignment: CDR1 MDHEN and CDR2 SYDVKM.

The CDR3 is CASSQERTRAETQYF. Written as DNA, the CDR3 is TGCGCCAGCAGCCAAGAAAGGACTAGGGCTGAGACCCAGTACTTC. The chain has TRBV4-1 and TRBJ2-5; 7 positions match TRBD2. J lost 5 bases, V lost 0 bases, and 6 bases had no gene match. Looked up from germline, CDR1 is MGHRA and CDR2 is YSYEKL. The CDR3 totals 15 residues.

This clonotype is labeled as medium-sized (0.01 to 0.1%). The rearrangement links TRBV5-1 to TRBJ2-6; D remains unclear. CDR3 size: 15 residues. Trimming shortened V by 0 bases and J by 0 bases, and 4 bases separated the two germline ends. Per germline, CDR1 SGHRS and CDR2 YFSETQ. The CDR3: CASSLGSSGANVLTF. CDR3 coding DNA: TGCGCCAGCAGCTTGGGGAGCTCTGGGGCCAACGTCCTGACTTTC.

By frequency in the sample, this clonotype is medium-sized. V is TRBV20-1 and J is TRBJ2-3; 12 bases line up with TRBD2. V lost 6 bases to trimming and J lost 10 bases; unmatched junction nucleotides: 11. This CDR3 has 14 residues. Germline-derived CDR1 and CDR2 are DFQATT and SNEGSKA (reference sequence). The CDR3 coding sequence is TGCAGTGCCCCTACTAGCGGGGGGTACTTTGCGCAGTATTTT. It translates to CSAPTSGGYFAQYF.

By sample fraction, this clonotype is medium-sized. This sequence joins TRBV7-9 and TRBJ2-2; D unclear. The CDR3 spans 13 residues. Germline CDR1 and CDR2: SEHNR and FQNEAQ (reference sequence). The ends were cut back, 2 bases at V and 7 bases at J, with 8 bases in the middle. CDR3 nucleotide sequence: TGTGCCAGCAGCTTACTAGGGAACGGGGAGCTGTTTTTT. It is translated as CASSLLGNGELFF.

By share, this clonotype ranks as medium-sized. This chain links TRBV28 with TRBJ1-1, with a weak D call TRBD1 (6 bases). Germline assignment: CDR1 MDHEN and CDR2 SYDVKM. V was clipped by 5 bases and J by 1 base, with 11 bases between them. This CDR3 spans 14 amino acids. CDR3 DNA sequence: TGTGCCAGCAGTACAGGGAATTGGAACACTGAAGCTTTCTTT. Protein: CASSTGNWNTEAFF. Full variable domain (remainder filled in from reference TRBV28 and TRBJ1-1): DVKVTQSSRYLVKRTGEKVFLECVQDMDHENMFWYRQDPGLGLRLIYFSYDVKMKEKGDIPEGYSVSREKKERFSLILESASTNQTSMYLCASSTGNWNTEAFFGQGTRLTVV.

This clonotype is medium-sized (0.01 to 0.1%) by share. The rearrangement joins TRBV5-6 to TRBJ1-1; D is unclear. The germline V gene encodes CDR1 SGHDT and CDR2 YYEEEE. Trimming cost V 6 bases and J 2 bases, with 14 bases left between them. This CDR3 region has 14 residues. Here the CDR3 DNA reads TGTGCCAGCACCCCGTGGGGAAGAAACACTGAAGCTTTCTTT. Translated: CASTPWGRNTEAFF.

The chain combines TRBV5-1 with TRBJ1-6; D is ambiguous. Looked up from germline, CDR1 is SGHRS and CDR2 is YFSETQ. The V and J ends lost 0 bases and 7 bases respectively, with 11 bases between them. This CDR3 is 15 amino acids long. The CDR3 nucleotides are TGCGCCAGCAGCTTGGGAGAGTTGTGGAATTCACCCCTCCACTTT. Its protein product is CASSLGELWNSPLHF.

This clonotype is categorized as medium-sized (0.01 to 0.1%). The DNA of the CDR3 is TGTGCCAGCAGCTATGCGGGGGCCAATCAGCCCCAGCATTTT. Translation gives CASSYAGANQPQHF. This chain links TRBV7-9 with TRBJ1-5; a weak D match, TRBD1 (6 bases). The CDR3 totals 14 residues. Germline values: CDR1 SEHNR, CDR2 FQNEAQ (reference sequence). Trimming pared 4 bases from V and 3 bases from J, leaving 10 bases between.

This clonotype has at least ten counts. This chain uses TRBV7-9 with TRBJ1-2; possible D gene TRBD1, 5 bases. V lost 0 bases and J lost 2, with 10 bases in between. Germline V gene lookup returns CDR1 SEHNR and CDR2 FQNEAQ (reference sequence). The CDR3 extends over 15 amino acids. Here the CDR3 DNA reads TGTGCCAGCAGCTTAGCGGGGGGAACGAACTATGGCTACACCTTC. Protein product: CASSLAGGTNYGYTF.